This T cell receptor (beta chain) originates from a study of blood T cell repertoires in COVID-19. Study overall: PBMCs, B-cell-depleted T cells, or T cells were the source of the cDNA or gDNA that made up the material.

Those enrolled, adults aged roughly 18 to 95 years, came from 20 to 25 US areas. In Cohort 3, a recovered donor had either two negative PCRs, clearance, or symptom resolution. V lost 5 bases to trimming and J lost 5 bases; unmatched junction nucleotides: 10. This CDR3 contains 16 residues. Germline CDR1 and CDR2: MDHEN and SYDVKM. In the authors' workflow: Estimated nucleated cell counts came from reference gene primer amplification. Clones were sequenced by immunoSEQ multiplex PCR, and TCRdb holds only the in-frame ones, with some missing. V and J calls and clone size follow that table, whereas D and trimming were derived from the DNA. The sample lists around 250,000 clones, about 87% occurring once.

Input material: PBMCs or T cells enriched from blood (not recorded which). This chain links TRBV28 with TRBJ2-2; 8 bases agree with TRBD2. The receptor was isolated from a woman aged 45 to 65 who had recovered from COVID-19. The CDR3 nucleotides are TGTGCCAGCAGTCACAAAAGCGGGAGTTTTACCGGGGAGCTGTTTTTT. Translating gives CASSHKSGSFTGELFF.